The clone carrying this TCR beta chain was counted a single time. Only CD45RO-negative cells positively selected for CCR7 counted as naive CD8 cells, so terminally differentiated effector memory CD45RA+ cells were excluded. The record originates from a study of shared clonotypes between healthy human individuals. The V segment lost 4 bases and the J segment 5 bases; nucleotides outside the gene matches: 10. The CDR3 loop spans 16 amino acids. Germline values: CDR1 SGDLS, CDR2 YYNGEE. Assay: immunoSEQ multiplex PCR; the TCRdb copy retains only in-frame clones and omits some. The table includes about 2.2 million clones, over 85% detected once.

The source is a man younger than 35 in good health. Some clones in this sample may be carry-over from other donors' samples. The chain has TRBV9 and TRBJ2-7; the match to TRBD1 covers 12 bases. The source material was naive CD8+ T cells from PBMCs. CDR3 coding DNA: TGTGCCAGCAGCTCCCCCGGGACAGGGGGCATGGACGAGCAGTACTTC. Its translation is CASSSPGTGGMDEQYF.